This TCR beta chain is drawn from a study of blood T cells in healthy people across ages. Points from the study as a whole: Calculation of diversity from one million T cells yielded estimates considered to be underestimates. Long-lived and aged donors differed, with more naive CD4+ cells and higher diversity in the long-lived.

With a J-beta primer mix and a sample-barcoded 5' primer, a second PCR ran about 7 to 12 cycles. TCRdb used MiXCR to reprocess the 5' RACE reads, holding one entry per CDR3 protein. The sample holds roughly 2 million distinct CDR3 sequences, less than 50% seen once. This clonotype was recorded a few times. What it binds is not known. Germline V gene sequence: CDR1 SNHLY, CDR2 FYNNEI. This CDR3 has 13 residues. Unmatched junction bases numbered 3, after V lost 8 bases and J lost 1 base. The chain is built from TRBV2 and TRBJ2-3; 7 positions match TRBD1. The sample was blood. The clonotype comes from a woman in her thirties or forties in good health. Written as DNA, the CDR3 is TGTGCCAGCCAAGACAGGGGCACAGATACGCAGTATTTT. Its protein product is CASQDRGTDTQYF.